This T cell receptor (beta chain) came from a study of blood T cell repertoires in COVID-19. Study overall: T cells, B-cell-depleted T cells, or PBMCs supplied cDNA or gDNA.

The length of the CDR3 is 14 residues. Germline assignment: CDR1 SNHLY and CDR2 FYNNEI. V gave up 6 bases and J gave up 3 bases, with 15 bases separating them. The protocol was immunoSEQ multiplex PCR, while the TCRdb copy is restricted to in-frame clones and leaves out a portion. The sample holds hundreds of thousands of clones; 87% are singletons and the top ten take approximately 2.2%. This clone was observed once. The receptor was isolated from a man aged 18 to 29 with active or convalescent COVID-19. The chain couples TRBV2 to TRBJ2-7; tentative D call: TRBD1 (5 bases). Input material: peripheral blood. The CDR3 DNA follows: TGTGCCAGCAGAGTTGGGCAGGGCAGCTACGAGCAGTACTTC. Translated: CASRVGQGSYEQYF.